This T cell receptor (beta chain) was sequenced in a study of CD8 T cells in ankylosing spondylitis. Study results and caveats: Researchers reportedly found disease-linked clones significantly enriched in matched ankylosing spondylitis synovial fluid. Disease-linked clones were found to be CD8+ and relatively rare in peripheral blood. Blood of patients with ankylosing spondylitis appeared to be characterized by a TCR beta motif of about eight highly homologous variants. Several of the motif variants were reported before in synovial fluid and blood from reactive arthritis.

Making use of molecular barcodes, quantitative 5'-RACE generated TCR beta libraries. TCRdb re-called the 5' RACE reads through MiXCR, storing one row per CDR3 protein. Here the sample spans a few hundred thousand distinct CDR3 sequences, about 13% being singletons. This clonotype was seen repeatedly, ten times or more. Its specificity is unknown. The V and J ends lost 3 bases and 3 bases, in that order; junction bases with no gene match: 10. This CDR3 is built from 16 residues. CDR1 and CDR2 (germline): SGHDT, YYEEEE. Sequenced material: blood, either unsorted or a sorted T cell fraction (not recorded which). This chain joins TRBV5-6 and TRBJ2-3; 7 bases line up with TRBD2. The TCR comes from a male donor with ankylosing spondylitis. The CDR3, as DNA: TGTGCCAGCAGCTCCACCGGACTAGGAAGGACAGATACGCAGTATTTT. This translates into CASSSTGLGRTDTQYF. The complete variable domain, with remaining parts taken from reference TRBV5-6 and TRBJ2-3, reads DAGVTQSPTHLIKTRGQQVTLRCSPKSGHDTVSWYQQALGQGPQFIFQYYEEEERQRGNFPDRFSGHQFPNYSSELNVNALLLGDSALYLCASSSTGLGRTDTQYFGPGTRLTVL.